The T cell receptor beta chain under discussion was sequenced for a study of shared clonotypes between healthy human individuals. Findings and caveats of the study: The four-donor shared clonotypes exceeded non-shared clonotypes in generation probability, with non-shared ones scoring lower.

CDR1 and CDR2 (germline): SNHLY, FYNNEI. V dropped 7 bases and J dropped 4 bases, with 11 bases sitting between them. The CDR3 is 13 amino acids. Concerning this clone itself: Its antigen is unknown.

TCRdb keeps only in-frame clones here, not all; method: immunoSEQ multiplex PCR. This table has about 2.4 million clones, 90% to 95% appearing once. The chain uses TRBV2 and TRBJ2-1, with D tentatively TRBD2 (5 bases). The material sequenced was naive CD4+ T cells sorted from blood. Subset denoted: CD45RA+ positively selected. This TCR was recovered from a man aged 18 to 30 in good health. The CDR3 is CASNLAGYNEQFF. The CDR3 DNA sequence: TGTGCCAGCAACCTAGCAGGATACAATGAGCAGTTCTTC.